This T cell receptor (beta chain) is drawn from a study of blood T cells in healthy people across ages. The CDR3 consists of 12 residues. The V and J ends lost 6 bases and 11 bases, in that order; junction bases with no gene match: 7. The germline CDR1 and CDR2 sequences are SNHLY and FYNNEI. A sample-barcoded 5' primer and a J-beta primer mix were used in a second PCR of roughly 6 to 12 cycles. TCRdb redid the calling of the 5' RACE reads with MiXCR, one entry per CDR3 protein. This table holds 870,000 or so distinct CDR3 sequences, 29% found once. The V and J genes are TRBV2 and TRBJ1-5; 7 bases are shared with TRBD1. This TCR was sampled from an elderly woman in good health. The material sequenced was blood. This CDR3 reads CASRETGPAQHF. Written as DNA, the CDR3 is TGTGCCAGCAGAGAGACAGGGCCAGCCCAGCATTTT.